The present T cell receptor (beta chain) was sequenced within a study of T cells expressing NK-cell markers. Looking at the study overall: Investigators obtained TCR beta repertoires from sorted CD3+CD56+NKG2C+, CD3+CD56+NKG2C- and CD3+CD56-NKG2C+ T cells. Eight donors were sequenced, of whom seven were HCMV-seropositive, while the remaining one was HCMV-seronegative. Whole-study results and caveats: Dominant NKG2C+ clonotypes in 5 or 6 donors made up about 1.0-8% of CD8+ T cells.

TCRdb reprocessed the 5' RACE reads, with one entry per CDR3 protein and no DNA. The repertoire table contains 350,000 to 450,000 distinct CDR3 sequences. On this clonotype itself: Its specificity is unknown.

This CDR3 comprises 16 residues. Germline V gene lookup returns CDR1 MNHEY and CDR2 SVGEGT. The sequenced sample consisted of blood T cells: a sorted CD56 or NKG2C T cell subset, CD4+ or CD8+ T cells, or bulk PBMC T cells (not recorded which). The chain employs TRBV6-2 or TRBV6-3 and TRBJ2-6; checking the TCRdb D call of TRBD1 is not possible without DNA. The clonotype was recovered from a man aged 18-69 years in good health. The CDR3 here is CASRRDRASGANVLTF.